This T cell receptor beta chain was retrieved from a study of response to subunit inactivated influenza vaccine. MiXCR, run by TCRdb on the RT-PCR reads, gives a single entry per CDR3 protein. The sample has hundreds of thousands of distinct CDR3 sequences, around 13% seen once. Regarding this clonotype: Antigen unknown.

Study-wide points: Authors suggested that a seasonal influenza vaccination recruits few new T cells each time.

Between the trimmed V and J ends, which lost 3 bases and 3 bases, there was a span of 12 bases. Germline values: CDR1 SGHRS, CDR2 YFSETQ. The CDR3 is made up of 14 amino acids. The chain links TRBV5-1 to TRBJ1-2; maybe TRBD1 (5 bases). This receptor was identified in a man aged 45-65 years who received an inactivated influenza vaccine. Material: PBMCs from blood, obtained 14 to 15 days before vaccination. The CDR3 loop is CASSSGRGDYGYTF. CDR3 nucleotides: TGCGCCAGCAGCTCGGGGCGGGGGGACTATGGCTACACCTTC.